The 21 T cell receptor beta chains listed next were all sequenced from one sample in a study of blood T cell repertoires in COVID-19. Only in-frame clones appear in the TCRdb table, and some are missing; sequencing was by immunoSEQ multiplex PCR. The sample holds roughly 95,000 clones, approximately 84% seen once. The sample taken for sequencing was peripheral blood. The receptors shown here come from a human donor in a cohort sampled during active COVID-19.

The chain is built from TRBV6-5 and TRBJ2-2; maybe TRBD2 (7 bases). The CDR3 spans 14 residues. Germline assignment: CDR1 MNHEY and CDR2 SVGAGI. Trimming left V 5 bases short and J 6 bases short, with 13 bases between. CDR3 DNA sequence: TGTGCCAGCAGTAGAGGGGGAGGGTCCGGGGAGCTGTTTTTT. Translating gives CASSRGGGSGELFF.

The genes are TRBV5-1 and TRBJ2-3; 10 bases are shared with TRBD1. V shed 9 bases, J shed 1 base, and the junction held 2 bases outside the gene matches. The germline CDR1 and CDR2 sequences are SGHRS and YFSETQ. The CDR3 is made up of 13 amino acids. CDR3 nucleotide sequence: TGCGCCACCGGACAGGGGGGCACAGATACGCAGTATTTT. This sequence encodes CATGQGGTDTQYF.

This chain uses TRBV10-3 with TRBJ1-6, with TRBD1 matching over 10 bases. CDR3 length equals 15 residues. V trimming: 4 bases; J trimming: 7 bases; junction bases outside the gene matches: 4. Germline values: CDR1 ENHRY, CDR2 SYGVKD. The CDR3 sequence: CAISGDRGENSPLHF. For the CDR3, the DNA is TGTGCCATCAGTGGGGACAGGGGCGAGAATTCACCCCTCCACTTT.

CDR3 coding DNA: TGTGCCAGCTCACCACGGGACACCCAGTATGGCTACACCTTC. Its translation: CASSPRDTQYGYTF. The chain employs TRBV18 and TRBJ1-2, with D tentatively TRBD1 (6 bases). This CDR3 has 14 amino acids. Germline CDR1 reads KGHSH; CDR2 reads LQKENI. V was clipped by 1 base and J by 5 bases, with 11 bases between them.

V is TRBV11-2 and J is TRBJ1-1; D perhaps matches TRBD1 (6 bases). The CDR3 consists of 12 residues. Germline V gene data show CDR1 as SGHAT and CDR2 as FQNNGV. With 4 bases removed from V and 7 bases from J, the gap between germline ends came to 10 bases. The CDR3 reads CASSYDRYEAFF. In nucleotides, the CDR3 is TGTGCCAGCAGCTATGACAGGTATGAAGCTTTCTTT.

The chain joins TRBV10-3 to TRBJ2-5; 10 bases are shared with TRBD1. The CDR3 is 15 residues long. Germline V CDR1 and CDR2: ENHRY, SYGVKD. V lost 4 bases, J lost 2 bases, and 4 bases stayed unmatched. The CDR3 DNA follows: TGTGCCATCAGTGCACCGGGACAGGGGCAAGAGACCCAGTACTTC. It translates to CAISAPGQGQETQYF.

The J gene is TRBJ1-2, the V gene TRBV18; 7 bases match TRBD1. The junction had 5 bases not matched to a gene; V was cut back by 1 base and J by 6 bases. Germline-derived CDR1 and CDR2 are KGHSH and LQKENI. The CDR3 sequence is 14 residues long. CDR3 amino acids: CASSPRNRGHGYTF. CDR3 DNA sequence: TGTGCCAGCTCACCACGTAACAGGGGACATGGCTACACCTTC.

This clone has just a few counts. The chain carries TRBV28 and TRBJ2-7; 8 bases are shared with TRBD1. The CDR3 is 14 amino acids. Germline CDR1 and CDR2: MDHEN and SYDVKM. J was trimmed by 3 bases and V by 4 bases; bases with no gene match: 5. The chain's CDR3 is CASSSTGTGYEQYF. CDR3 sequence (DNA): TGTGCCAGCAGTTCCACCGGGACAGGCTACGAGCAGTACTTC. The entire variable domain, with the rest obtained from reference TRBV28 and TRBJ2-7, is as follows: DVKVTQSSRYLVKRTGEKVFLECVQDMDHENMFWYRQDPGLGLRLIYFSYDVKMKEKGDIPEGYSVSREKKERFSLILESASTNQTSMYLCASSSTGTGYEQYFGPGTRLTVT.

The CDR3 reads CASSFSGSTDTQYF. In DNA form, the CDR3 reads TGTGCCAGCAGCTTCAGCGGGAGCACAGATACGCAGTATTTT. V is TRBV14 and J is TRBJ2-3, with TRBD2 as a possible D gene (6 bases). The length of the CDR3 is 14 residues. Germline CDR1 SGHDN, CDR2 FVKESK. Trimming took 5 bases from V and 0 from J, leaving 9 bases between them.

The V call is TRBV24-1, the J call TRBJ1-4; TRBD1 aligns across 9 bases. The CDR3 contains 16 residues. Germline V gene lookup returns CDR1 KGHDR and CDR2 SFDVKD. Germline trimming cut 4 bases from V and 2 bases from J; bases unmatched to any gene: 4. The CDR3 loop reads CATSDRGTGTNEKLFF. CDR3 sequence (DNA): TGTGCCACCAGTGACCGAGGGACAGGGACTAATGAAAAACTGTTTTTT.

The V call is TRBV6-6, the J call TRBJ2-1; 7 positions agree with TRBD2. Germline loops: CDR1 MNHNY, CDR2 SVGAGI (reference sequence). With 4 bases clipped from V and 8 bases from J, the junction kept 5 bases outside the gene matches. There are 13 residues in the CDR3. Written as DNA, the CDR3 is TGTGCCAGCAGTTGGGGGGGTATTGATGAGCAGTTCTTC. This codes for CASSWGGIDEQFF.

V gene TRBV7-9 combines with J gene TRBJ1-5; D is unclear. The germline V gene has CDR1 SEHNR and CDR2 FQNEAQ (reference sequence). The CDR3 extends over 17 amino acids. Trimming took off 2 bases at V and 4 bases at J, with 18 bases between the two ends. The CDR3 sequence is CASSLTPTRDTNQPQHF. The CDR3 region has the DNA TGTGCCAGCAGCTTAACCCCGACTAGAGACACGAATCAGCCCCAGCATTTT.

V usage is TRBV5-8 and J usage is TRBJ2-3; 15 bases align to TRBD2. Germline V CDR1 and CDR2: SGHTS, YDEGEE. This CDR3 has 18 residues. V shed 4 bases, J shed 0 bases, and the junction held 6 bases outside the gene matches. The CDR3 DNA is TGTGCCAGCAGCCAAGGGACTAGCGGGAGGCCAAGCACAGATACGCAGTATTTT. It yields the protein CASSQGTSGRPSTDTQYF.

In regard to this clone: Other nucleotide sequences from this sample produce the same CDR3. The chain joins TRBV5-4 to TRBJ2-7; a possible D gene is TRBD1 (6 bases). The CDR3 extends over 13 amino acids. The germline V gene has CDR1 SGHNT and CDR2 YYREEE (reference sequence). With 2 bases removed from V and 3 bases from J, the gap between germline ends came to 9 bases. The CDR3 region is CASSLQGLYEQYF. The CDR3, as DNA: TGTGCCAGCAGCTTACAGGGCCTCTACGAGCAGTACTTC.

The gene calls are TRBV28 and TRBJ2-1; D may be TRBD2 (6 bases). CDR1 and CDR2 (germline): MDHEN, SYDVKM. Trimming shortened V by 8 bases and J by 0 bases, and 11 bases separated the two germline ends. The CDR3 extends over 14 amino acids. CDR3 amino acids: CASSPGSSYNEQFF. Here the CDR3 DNA reads TGTGCCAGCTCACCCGGGAGCTCCTACAATGAGCAGTTCTTC.

V and J are TRBV5-1 and TRBJ2-1; 11 bases agree with TRBD2. The CDR3 runs 18 residues. V was pared by 3 bases and J by 0 bases, with 8 bases of the junction left unmatched. Looked up from germline, CDR1 is SGHRS and CDR2 is YFSETQ. The CDR3 protein is CASSYGTSGGGSYNEQFF. In DNA form, the CDR3 reads TGCGCCAGCAGCTACGGGACTAGCGGCGGAGGCTCCTACAATGAGCAGTTCTTC.

V usage is TRBV7-9 and J usage is TRBJ2-3, with D perhaps matching TRBD2 (6 bases). CDR1 SEHNR and CDR2 FQNEAQ come from the germline V gene (reference sequence). The CDR3 loop spans 13 amino acids. The V end lost 5 bases, the J end lost 5 bases, and 11 bases lay between the germline ends. CDR3 coding DNA: TGTGCCAGCAGCCAACCAGCGGGAGATACGCAGTATTTT. It translates to CASSQPAGDTQYF.

The CDR3 sequence: CASSLGLSGEQFF. CDR3 nucleotide sequence: TGTGCCAGCAGCTTAGGACTATCGGGTGAGCAGTTCTTC. The V and J genes are TRBV7-8 and TRBJ2-1; tentative D call: TRBD2 (5 bases). Deletions cut 1 base from V and 9 bases from J, with 10 bases between. Per germline, CDR1 SGHVS and CDR2 FQNEAQ. The CDR3 is made up of 13 amino acids.

J is TRBJ2-7 and V is TRBV19; D possibly corresponds to TRBD2 (5 bases). Trimming cost V 4 bases and J 4 bases, with 14 bases left between them. Germline CDR1 LNHDA, CDR2 SQIVND (reference sequence). This CDR3 comprises 14 residues. The CDR3 protein is CASSKGDYSYEQYF. In DNA form, the CDR3 reads TGTGCCAGTAGTAAGGGAGACTATTCTTACGAGCAGTACTTC.

The chain employs TRBV18 and TRBJ2-3; 7 bases map to TRBD2. Germline lookup yields CDR1 KGHSH and CDR2 LQKENI. CDR3 length: 17 residues. The ends lost 3 bases at V and 1 base at J; junction bases unmatched: 10. CDR3 nucleotides: TGTGCCAGCTCACCCCTCGGGCGGGGGAGAGGCACAGATACGCAGTATTTT. This encodes CASSPLGRGRGTDTQYF.

The CDR3 sequence: CSASPLPNRYGYTF. The CDR3 region has the DNA TGCAGTGCTAGTCCTCTCCCTAATCGCTATGGCTACACCTTC. This chain uses TRBV20-1 with TRBJ1-2; D is ambiguous. The CDR3 runs to 14 residues. Trimming pared 3 bases from V and 4 bases from J, leaving 15 bases between. Germline V lookup: CDR1 DFQATT, CDR2 SNEGSKA (reference sequence).